This T cell receptor (beta chain) was recorded in a study of OX40 agonist ivuxolimab in advanced cancers. Study overall: An agonistic human IgG2 monoclonal antibody against OX40 (CD134) was given. Partial responses occurred in Three dose-escalation patients, one with hepatocellular carcinoma and two with cutaneous melanoma.

Comment on this clone: What it binds is not known.

The CDR3 covers 15 residues. The germline CDR1 and CDR2 sequences are SEHNR and FQNEAQ (reference sequence). With 4 bases removed from V and 5 bases from J, the gap between germline ends came to 17 bases. The protocol was immunoSEQ multiplex PCR, while the TCRdb copy is restricted to in-frame clones and leaves out a portion. The table lists fewer than 40,000 clones, roughly 90% of them singletons. Overall study findings and caveats: Still undetermined is the antigen specificity of the expanded peripheral T cells. More expanded clones were seen, on average, in CD8+ T cells than in CD4+.

V and J are TRBV7-9 and TRBJ1-2; no clear D gene. This sample comprised CD4+ or CD8+ T cells sorted from blood, obtained in a trial of the OX40 agonist ivuxolimab. This TCR was recovered from an adult with an advanced solid tumor such as melanoma, head and neck, liver or kidney cancer. The CDR3 DNA reads as TGTGCCAGCAGCTCAACGCAGCCCCTAAGTTATGGCTACACCTTC. It codes for CASSSTQPLSYGYTF.